The present entry profiles one T cell receptor beta chain with its context. Unique molecular identifiers (one per individual cDNA molecule) were attached. TCRdb reprocessed the 5' RACE reads via MiXCR and lists one record per CDR3 protein. The table lists tens of thousands of distinct CDR3 sequences, about an eighth of them singletons. The entry originates in a study of early T cells in non-severe SARS-CoV-2 infection. Turning to the study itself: Chains stayed unpaired after sequencing of bulk RNA from unsorted whole blood.

The germline CDR1 and CDR2 sequences are KGHSH and LQKENI. The CDR3 consists of 14 residues. Between the trimmed V and J ends, which lost 3 bases and 7 bases, there was a span of 13 bases. Sequencing was carried out using whole blood. The TCR was taken from an adult who was a healthcare worker with PCR-confirmed SARS-CoV-2 infection or an uninfected control (not recorded which). This chain joins TRBV18 and TRBJ2-1; D may be TRBD1 or TRBD2 (5 bases each). The CDR3 sequence: CASSPWREGNEQFF. The CDR3 DNA is TGTGCCAGCTCACCGTGGCGAGAGGGGAATGAGCAGTTCTTC.